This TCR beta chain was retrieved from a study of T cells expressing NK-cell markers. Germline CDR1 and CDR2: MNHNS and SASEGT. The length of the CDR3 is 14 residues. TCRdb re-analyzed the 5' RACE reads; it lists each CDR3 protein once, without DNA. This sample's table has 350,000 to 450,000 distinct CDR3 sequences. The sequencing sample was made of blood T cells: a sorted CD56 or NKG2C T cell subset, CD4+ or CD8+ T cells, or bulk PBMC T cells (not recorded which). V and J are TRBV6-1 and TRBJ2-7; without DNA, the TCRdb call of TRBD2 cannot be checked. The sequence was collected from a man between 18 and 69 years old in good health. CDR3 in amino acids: CASRSQALRDEQYF.